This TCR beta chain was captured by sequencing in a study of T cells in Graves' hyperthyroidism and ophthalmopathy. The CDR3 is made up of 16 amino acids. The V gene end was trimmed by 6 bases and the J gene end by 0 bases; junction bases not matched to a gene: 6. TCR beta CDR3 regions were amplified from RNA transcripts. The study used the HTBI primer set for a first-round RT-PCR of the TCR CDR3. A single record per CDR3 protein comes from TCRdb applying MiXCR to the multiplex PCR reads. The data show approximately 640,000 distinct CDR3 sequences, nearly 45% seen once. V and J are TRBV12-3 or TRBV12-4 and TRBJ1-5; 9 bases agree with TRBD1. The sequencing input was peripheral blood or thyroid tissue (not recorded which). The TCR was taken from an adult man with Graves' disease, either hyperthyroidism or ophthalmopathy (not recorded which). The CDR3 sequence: CASSPWTGASNQPQHF. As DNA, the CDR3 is TGTGCCAGCAGCCCCTGGACAGGGGCTAGCAATCAGCCCCAGCATTTT.